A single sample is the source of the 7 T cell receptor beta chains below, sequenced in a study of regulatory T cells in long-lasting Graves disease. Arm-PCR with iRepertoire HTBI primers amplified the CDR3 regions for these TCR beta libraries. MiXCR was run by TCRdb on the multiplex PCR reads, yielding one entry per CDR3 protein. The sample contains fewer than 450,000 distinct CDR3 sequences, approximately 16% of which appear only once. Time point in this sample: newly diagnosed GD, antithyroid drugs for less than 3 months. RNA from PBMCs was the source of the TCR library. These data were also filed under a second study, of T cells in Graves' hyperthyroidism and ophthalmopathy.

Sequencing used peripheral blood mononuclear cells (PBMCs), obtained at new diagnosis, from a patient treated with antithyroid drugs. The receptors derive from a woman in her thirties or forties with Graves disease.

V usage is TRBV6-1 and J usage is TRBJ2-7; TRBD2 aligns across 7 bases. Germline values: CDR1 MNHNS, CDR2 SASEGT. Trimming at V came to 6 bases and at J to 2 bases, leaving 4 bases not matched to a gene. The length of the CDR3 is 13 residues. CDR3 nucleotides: TGTGCCAGCAGGCGGGACTACCCCTACGAGCAGTACTTC. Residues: CASRRDYPYEQYF.

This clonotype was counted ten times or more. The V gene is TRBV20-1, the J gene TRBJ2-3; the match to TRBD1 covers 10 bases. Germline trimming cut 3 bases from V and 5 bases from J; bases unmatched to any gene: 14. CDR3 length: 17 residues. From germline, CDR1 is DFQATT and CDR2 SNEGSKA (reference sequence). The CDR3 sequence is CSASHATRDRGQDTQYF. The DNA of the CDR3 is TGCAGTGCTAGTCATGCCACGAGGGACAGGGGACAAGATACGCAGTATTTT.

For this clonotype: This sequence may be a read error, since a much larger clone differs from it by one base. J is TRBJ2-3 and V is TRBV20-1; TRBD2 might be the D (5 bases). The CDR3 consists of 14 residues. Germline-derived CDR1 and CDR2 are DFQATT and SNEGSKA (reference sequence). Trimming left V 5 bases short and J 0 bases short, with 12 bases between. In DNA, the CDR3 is TGCAGTGCTGACTTACGGGAAAGCACAGATACGCAGTATTTT. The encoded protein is CSADLRESTDTQYF.

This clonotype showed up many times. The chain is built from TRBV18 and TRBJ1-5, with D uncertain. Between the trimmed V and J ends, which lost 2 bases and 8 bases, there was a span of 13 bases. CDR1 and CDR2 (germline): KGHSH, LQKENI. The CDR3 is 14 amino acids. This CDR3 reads CASSPGRQTEPQHF. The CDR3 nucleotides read TGTGCCAGCTCACCAGGGCGGCAGACGGAGCCCCAGCATTTT.

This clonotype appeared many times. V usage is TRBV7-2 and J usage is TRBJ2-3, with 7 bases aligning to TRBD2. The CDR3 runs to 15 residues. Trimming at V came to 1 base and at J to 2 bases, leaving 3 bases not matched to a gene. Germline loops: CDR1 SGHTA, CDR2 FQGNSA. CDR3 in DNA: TGTGCCAGCAGCTTAGTAAGCGGGGCCACAGATACGCAGTATTTT. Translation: CASSLVSGATDTQYF.

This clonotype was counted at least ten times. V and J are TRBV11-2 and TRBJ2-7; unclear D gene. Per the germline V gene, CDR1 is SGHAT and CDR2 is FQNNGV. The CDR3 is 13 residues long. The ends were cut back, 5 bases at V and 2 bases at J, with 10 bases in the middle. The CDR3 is CASSPASAYEQYF. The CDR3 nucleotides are TGTGCCAGCAGCCCCGCTTCGGCCTACGAGCAGTACTTC.

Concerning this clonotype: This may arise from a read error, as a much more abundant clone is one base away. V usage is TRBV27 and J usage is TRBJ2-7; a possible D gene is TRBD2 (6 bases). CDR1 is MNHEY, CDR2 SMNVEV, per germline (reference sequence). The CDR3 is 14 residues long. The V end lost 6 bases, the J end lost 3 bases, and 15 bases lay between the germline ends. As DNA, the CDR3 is TGTGCCAGCAGCCTCCTCCGAGCGGGCTACGAGCAGTACTTC. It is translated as CASSLLRAGYEQYF.